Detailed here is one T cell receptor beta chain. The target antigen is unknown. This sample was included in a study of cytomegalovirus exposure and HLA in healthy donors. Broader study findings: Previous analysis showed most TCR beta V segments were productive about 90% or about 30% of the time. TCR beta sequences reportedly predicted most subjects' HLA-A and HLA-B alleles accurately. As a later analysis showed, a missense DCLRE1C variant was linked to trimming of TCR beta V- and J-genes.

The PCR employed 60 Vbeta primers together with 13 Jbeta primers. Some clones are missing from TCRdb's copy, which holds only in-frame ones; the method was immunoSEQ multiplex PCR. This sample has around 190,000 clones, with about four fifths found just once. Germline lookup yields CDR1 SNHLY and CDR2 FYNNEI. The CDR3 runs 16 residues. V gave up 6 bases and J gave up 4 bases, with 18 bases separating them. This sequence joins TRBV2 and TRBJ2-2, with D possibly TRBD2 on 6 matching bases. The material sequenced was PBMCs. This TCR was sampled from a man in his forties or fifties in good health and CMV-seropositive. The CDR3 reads CASSGLGAGLTGELFF. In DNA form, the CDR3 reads TGTGCCAGCAGCGGTCTCGGGGCGGGGCTCACCGGGGAGCTGTTTTTT.